Shown below are 16 T cell receptor beta chains from a single sample sequenced in a study of blood T cells in healthy people across ages. A sample-barcoded 5' primer and a J-beta primer mix were used in a second PCR of roughly 7 to 11 cycles. TCRdb passed the 5' RACE reads through MiXCR, listing each CDR3 protein once. The table has 1.8 million or so distinct CDR3 sequences, 30% to 40% seen once; the top ten hold 20% to 25%. The sample comprised blood. These receptors all stem from a human donor in good health.

This sequence joins TRBV5-6 and TRBJ1-5; D is ambiguous. The CDR3 loop spans 16 amino acids. Germline CDR1 reads SGHDT; CDR2 reads YYEEEE. Trimming stripped 1 base from V and 2 bases from J, with 13 bases between. CDR3 amino acids: CASSLTRGHRNQPQHF. CDR3 nucleotide sequence: TGTGCCAGCAGCTTGACCCGAGGGCACCGCAATCAGCCCCAGCATTTT.

The chain recombines TRBV27 with TRBJ2-1, with no clear D. The CDR3 runs 15 residues. Germline V gives CDR1 MNHEY, CDR2 SMNVEV (reference sequence). V lost 6 bases and J lost 3, with 15 bases in between. CDR3 in amino acids: CASRRVRVLYNEQFF. The CDR3, as DNA: TGTGCCAGCAGACGGGTTAGGGTCCTCTACAATGAGCAGTTCTTC.

This clonotype has a handful of counts. The gene calls are TRBV5-1 and TRBJ2-5, with 9 nucleotides matching TRBD2. This CDR3 is built from 16 residues. Germline V gene lookup returns CDR1 SGHRS and CDR2 YFSETQ. V lost 2 bases, J lost 2 bases, and 7 bases stayed unmatched. CDR3 sequence: CASSLTGTSTQETQYF. For the CDR3, the DNA is TGCGCCAGCAGCTTAACCGGGACTAGCACTCAAGAGACCCAGTACTTC.

This clonotype was counted only a few times. The chain recombines TRBV28 with TRBJ1-2, with D perhaps matching TRBD1 (6 bases). The germline gives CDR1 MDHEN, CDR2 SYDVKM. V was shortened by 3 bases and J by 8 bases, with 13 bases between the two germline ends. This CDR3 is built from 13 residues. This CDR3 reads CASSFFRGWGYTF. The DNA of the CDR3 is TGTGCCAGCAGTTTTTTCAGGGGATGGGGCTACACCTTC.

This clonotype was seen only a few times. V is TRBV7-2 and J is TRBJ2-3, with TRBD2 matching over 11 bases. Trimming at V came to 6 bases and at J to 2 bases, leaving 10 bases not matched to a gene. The length of the CDR3 is 17 residues. The germline V gene encodes CDR1 SGHTA and CDR2 FQGNSA. In DNA form, the CDR3 reads TGTGCCAGCAGTCGAATAGCGGGGGGGCACCCCACAGATACGCAGTATTTT. It is translated as CASSRIAGGHPTDTQYF.

The chain links TRBV4-2 to TRBJ2-2; D is ambiguous. This CDR3 comprises 13 residues. CDR1 LGHNA and CDR2 YNFKEQ come from the germline V gene. The V end was cut by 0 bases, the J end by 7 bases, with 6 bases between. CDR3 region: CASSQDPDGELFF. CDR3 bases: TGTGCCAGCAGCCAAGATCCGGACGGGGAGCTGTTTTTT.

The J gene is TRBJ2-3, the V gene TRBV6-5; D remains unclear. Trimming took off 2 bases at V and 6 bases at J, with 12 bases between the two ends. This CDR3 has 14 amino acids. Germline V gene lookup returns CDR1 MNHEY and CDR2 SVGAGI. CDR3 in amino acids: CASSYRTRMDTQYF. CDR3 nucleotides: TGTGCCAGCAGTTACCGAACTCGAATGGATACGCAGTATTTT.

The chain combines TRBV4-2 with TRBJ1-4; D unresolved. The CDR3 spans 19 residues. Germline V CDR1 and CDR2: LGHNA, YNFKEQ. V lost 1 base and J 4 bases, leaving 22 bases between the germline ends. The CDR3 here is CASSQAAVFGRSGNEKLFF. In DNA form, the CDR3 reads TGTGCCAGCAGCCAAGCTGCGGTATTTGGACGTTCGGGTAATGAAAAACTGTTTTTT.

The chain carries TRBV5-1 and TRBJ2-2; TRBD2 agrees at 10 bases. V gave up 0 bases and J gave up 5 bases; unmatched junction bases: 4. The CDR3 is 16 residues long. Germline V gives CDR1 SGHRS, CDR2 YFSETQ. DNA for the CDR3: TGCGCCAGCAGCTTGGAGTCTAGCGGGGGTACCGGGGAGCTGTTTTTT. Translating gives CASSLESSGGTGELFF.

V gene TRBV11-2 combines with J gene TRBJ1-4; 11 bases fit TRBD1. CDR3 length equals 14 residues. The germline gives CDR1 SGHAT, CDR2 FQNNGV. Trimming cost V 4 bases and J 10 bases; bases outside gene matches: 5. The CDR3 reads CASSSGTGGTKLFF. CDR3 in DNA: TGTGCCAGCAGCTCCGGGACAGGGGGTACAAAACTGTTTTTT.

Only a few counts were recorded for this clonotype. The chain employs TRBV9 and TRBJ2-7; TRBD1 agrees at 10 bases. The V and J ends lost 3 bases and 2 bases, in that order; junction bases with no gene match: 5. The CDR3 consists of 15 residues. Germline V gene lookup returns CDR1 SGDLS and CDR2 YYNGEE. The CDR3 sequence: CASSERDRGPYEQYF. The CDR3 bases are TGTGCCAGCAGCGAACGGGACAGGGGCCCCTACGAGCAGTACTTC.

V is TRBV28 and J is TRBJ2-4, with 7 bases identical to TRBD2. The end of the DNA is better explained by TRBJ2-7, so the J call may be wrong. The CDR3 runs to 15 residues. Germline CDR1 MDHEN, CDR2 SYDVKM. CDR3 sequence (DNA): TGTGCCAGCAGTTTAAGTTATCGGGGGGTGGGCGAGCAGTACTTC. Translating it yields CASSLSYRGVGEQYF.

In its sample, this clonotype was seen many times. The CDR3 DNA follows: TGTGCCATCAGTGATGGGGAGACCCAGTACTTC. It is translated as CAISDGETQYF. The V call is TRBV10-3, the J call TRBJ2-5; no firm D call. Trimming left V 3 bases short and J 5 bases short, with 4 bases between. The length of the CDR3 is 11 residues. Germline V gene lookup returns CDR1 ENHRY and CDR2 SYGVKD.

A few counts support this clonotype. The CDR3 sequence: CSASLAGGLRDTQYF. The CDR3 region has the DNA TGCAGTGCTAGCCTAGCGGGGGGGCTAAGAGATACGCAGTATTTT. The V and J genes are TRBV20-1 and TRBJ2-3; 12 bases are shared with TRBD2. The V gene end was trimmed by 3 bases and the J gene end by 5 bases; junction bases not matched to a gene: 6. Germline values: CDR1 DFQATT, CDR2 SNEGSKA (reference sequence). The CDR3 sequence is 15 residues long.

The CDR3 coding sequence is TGCAGTGCCCATTTCGACAGGTCTTACACTGAAGCTTTCTTT. Amino acid sequence: CSAHFDRSYTEAFF. The chain joins TRBV20-1 to TRBJ1-1; a weak D match, TRBD1 (6 bases). The length of the CDR3 is 14 residues. CDR1 DFQATT and CDR2 SNEGSKA come from the germline V gene (reference sequence). Between the trimmed V and J ends, which lost 6 bases and 3 bases, there was a span of 17 bases.

The V call is TRBV5-1, the J call TRBJ2-1, with unresolved D. The V end was cut by 4 bases, the J end by 7 bases, with 9 bases between. Germline-derived CDR1 and CDR2 are SGHRS and YFSETQ. The CDR3 consists of 12 residues. The CDR3 DNA reads as TGCGCCAGCAGCGCTGTAGGAAATGAGCAGTTCTTC. It yields the protein CASSAVGNEQFF.